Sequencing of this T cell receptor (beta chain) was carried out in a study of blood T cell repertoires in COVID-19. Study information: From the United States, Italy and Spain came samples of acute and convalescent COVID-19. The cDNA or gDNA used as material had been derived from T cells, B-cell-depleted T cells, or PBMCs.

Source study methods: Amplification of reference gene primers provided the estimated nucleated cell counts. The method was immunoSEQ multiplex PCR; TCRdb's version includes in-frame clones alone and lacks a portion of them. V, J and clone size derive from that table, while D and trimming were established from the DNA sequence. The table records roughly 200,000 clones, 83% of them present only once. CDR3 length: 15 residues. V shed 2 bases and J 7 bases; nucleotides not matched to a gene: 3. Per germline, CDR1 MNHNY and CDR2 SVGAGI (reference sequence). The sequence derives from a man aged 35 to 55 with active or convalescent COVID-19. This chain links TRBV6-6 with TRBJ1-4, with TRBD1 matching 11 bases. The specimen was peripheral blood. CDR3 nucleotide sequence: TGTGCCAGCAGTTACGCCGGGACAGGGGGTGAAAAACTGTTTTTT. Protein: CASSYAGTGGEKLFF.